The clone carrying this TCR beta chain appeared a single time. Its antigen is unknown. The sample originates from a study of OX40 agonist ivuxolimab in advanced cancers. Looking at the study overall: Patients were treated with ivuxolimab, an agonistic anti-OX40 (CD134) antibody. Findings of the study overall: Several nonresponders also turned out to have low normalized T-cell clonal expansion.

The method was immunoSEQ multiplex PCR; TCRdb's version includes in-frame clones alone and lacks a portion of them. This table has 15,000 to 20,000 clones, approximately 80% appearing once. Trimming removed 6 bases from V and 0 bases from J, with 2 bases in between. In germline, CDR1 is LGHNA, CDR2 YSLEER. The CDR3 contains 11 residues. The rearrangement joins TRBV4-3 to TRBJ1-1; D unresolved. The sequence was collected from an adult with an advanced solid tumor such as melanoma, head and neck, liver or kidney cancer. Sequences were derived from CD4+ or CD8+ T cells sorted from blood, sampled in a trial of the OX40 agonist ivuxolimab. The CDR3 sequence is CASSLNTEAFF. As DNA, the CDR3 is TGCGCCAGCAGTCTGAACACTGAAGCTTTCTTT.